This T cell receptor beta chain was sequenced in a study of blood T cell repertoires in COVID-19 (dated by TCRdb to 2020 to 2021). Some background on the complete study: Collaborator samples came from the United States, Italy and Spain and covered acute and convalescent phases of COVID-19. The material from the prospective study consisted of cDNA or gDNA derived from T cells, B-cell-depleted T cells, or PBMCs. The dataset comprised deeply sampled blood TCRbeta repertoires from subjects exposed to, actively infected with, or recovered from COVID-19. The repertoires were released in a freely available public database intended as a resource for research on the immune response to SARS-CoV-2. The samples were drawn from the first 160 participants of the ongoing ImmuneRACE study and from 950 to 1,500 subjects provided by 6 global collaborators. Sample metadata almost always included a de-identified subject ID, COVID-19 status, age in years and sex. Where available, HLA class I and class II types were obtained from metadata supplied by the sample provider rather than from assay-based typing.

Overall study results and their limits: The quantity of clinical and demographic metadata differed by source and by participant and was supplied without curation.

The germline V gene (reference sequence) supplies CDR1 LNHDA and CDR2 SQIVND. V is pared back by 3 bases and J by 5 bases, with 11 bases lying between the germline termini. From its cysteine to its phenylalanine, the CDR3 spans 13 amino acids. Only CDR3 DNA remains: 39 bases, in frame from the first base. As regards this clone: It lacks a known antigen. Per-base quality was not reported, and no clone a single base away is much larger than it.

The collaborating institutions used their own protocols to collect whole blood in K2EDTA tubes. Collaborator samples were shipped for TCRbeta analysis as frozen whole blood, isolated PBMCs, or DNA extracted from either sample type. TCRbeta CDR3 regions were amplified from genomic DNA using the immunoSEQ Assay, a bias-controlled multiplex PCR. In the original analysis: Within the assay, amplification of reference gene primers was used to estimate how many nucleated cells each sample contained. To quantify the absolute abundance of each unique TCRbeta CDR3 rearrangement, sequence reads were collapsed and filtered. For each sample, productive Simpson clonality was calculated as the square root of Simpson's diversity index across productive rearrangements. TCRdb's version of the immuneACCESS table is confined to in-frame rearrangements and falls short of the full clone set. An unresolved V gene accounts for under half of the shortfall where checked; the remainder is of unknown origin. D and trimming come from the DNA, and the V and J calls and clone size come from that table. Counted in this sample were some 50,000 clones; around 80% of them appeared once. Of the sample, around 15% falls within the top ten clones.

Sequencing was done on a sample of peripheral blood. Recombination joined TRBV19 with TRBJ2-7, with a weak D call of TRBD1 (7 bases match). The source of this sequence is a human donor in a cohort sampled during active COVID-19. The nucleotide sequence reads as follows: TGTGCCAGTAGTATCACCAGGGGGGACGAGCAGTACTTC. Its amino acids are CASSITRGDEQYF.